Listed below are T cell receptor beta chains from one sample, sequenced in a study of glioma-infiltrating T cells after dendritic cell vaccination. Repertoires were generated with immunoSEQ multiplex PCR, while TCRdb's copy carries only in-frame clones and drops some. The repertoire holds roughly 62,000 clones, with about 80% as singletons. Material: blood, obtained after dendritic cell vaccination. Receptor source: a human donor with glioblastoma. Both conserved end residues are part of each CDR3. The order of the fields is CDR3 DNA, CDR3 protein, D gene, clone size, J gene, CDR3 length, V gene. D genes are given only for firm matches. Clone sizes are given selectively: once, few, many, or a class where the clone is expanded.

TGTGCCAGCTCACCAAGCGGCTACACTGAAGCTTTCTTT	CASSPSGYTEAFF	.	.	TRBJ1-1	13	TRBV18
TGTGCCAGCAGCTTAGGAGGGAGTGGAAACACCATATATTTT	CASSLGGSGNTIYF	.	.	TRBJ1-3	14	TRBV7-2
TGTGCCAGCAGTCAGACAGGGGAGTTTGGCGAGCAGTACTTC	CASSQTGEFGEQYF	TRBD1	.	TRBJ2-7	14	TRBV7-2
TGTGCCATCAGTGAGTGGGACAGGGGGGTCACTGAAGCCTTCTTT	CAISEWDRGVTEAFF	TRBD1	.	TRBJ1-1	15	TRBV10-3
TGTGCCAGCAGTTCCGGGACAGGGTATTCACCCCTCCACTTT	CASSSGTGYSPLHF	TRBD1	once	TRBJ1-6	14	TRBV6-5
TGTGCCAGCAGCTTCATAGCGGGGAACTACGAGCAGTACTTC	CASSFIAGNYEQYF	TRBD2	.	TRBJ2-7	14	TRBV7-2
TGCGCCAGCAGCTTGTTAGCGAACACCGGGGAGCTGTTTTTT	CASSLLANTGELFF	.	few	TRBJ2-2	14	TRBV5-1
TGCGCCAGCAGCCCCCGACAGGTCGGGTACAATGAGCAGTTCTTC	CASSPRQVGYNEQFF	.	.	TRBJ2-1	15	TRBV5-1
TGCACCAGCAGCCAAGGACAGGGAAACGACTACGAGCAGTACTTC	CTSSQGQGNDYEQYF	.	.	TRBJ2-7	15	TRBV1
TGTGCCAGCAGCCACCTTAGAGACTCCGAAATACCACCTGAAGCTTTCTTT	CASSHLRDSEIPPEAFF	.	.	TRBJ1-1	17	TRBV13
TGTGCCTGGACTGACAGCGGGGATTCACCCCTCCACTTT	CAWTDSGDSPLHF	.	.	TRBJ1-6	13	TRBV30
TGCGCCAGCCAGCCGCGTGTGGGAGGGGGTGAGGGCTCTGGAAACACCATATATTTT	CASQPRVGGGEGSGNTIYF	.	.	TRBJ1-3	19	TRBV4-1
TGCAGCGTTGGTTGGCGCAATCAGCCCCAGCATTTT	CSVGWRNQPQHF	.	.	TRBJ1-5	12	TRBV29-1
TGTGCCAGCAGCCCGGGTGAGACCCAGTACTTC	CASSPGETQYF	.	.	TRBJ2-5	11	TRBV6-5
TGTGCCTGGAGTTTTTTGCAGGGGCCTGGAAACACCATATATTTT	CAWSFLQGPGNTIYF	.	.	TRBJ1-3	15	TRBV30
TGTGCCAGCAAAGGACTAGCGGGGGGCACAGATACGCAGTATTTT	CASKGLAGGTDTQYF	TRBD2	.	TRBJ2-3	15	TRBV6-5
TGTGCCAGCAGGACCCCGTCGATTCTTCCCTTGACAGGAAACTACGAGCAGTACTTC	CASRTPSILPLTGNYEQYF	.	.	TRBJ2-7	19	TRBV2
TGTGCCAGTAATAGGCAGGGGACAGGAAACACCATATATTTT	CASNRQGTGNTIYF	.	.	TRBJ1-3	14	TRBV19
TGTGCCAGTAGTATAGCGACTAGCGGGTACAATGAGCAGTTCTTC	CASSIATSGYNEQFF	TRBD2	few	TRBJ2-1	15	TRBV19
TGTGCCAGCAGCCAAAGGGGCTGGTGGGGCACTGAAGCTTTCTTT	CASSQRGWWGTEAFF	.	once	TRBJ1-1	15	TRBV11-3